This T cell receptor beta chain comes out of a study of shared clonotypes between healthy human individuals (dated by TCRdb to the early 2020s). Background for the entire study: The cohort included a few men and a couple of women between 18 and 49 years of age. For each donor, three plates each were used for CD4 naive and CD4 memory, two plates were used for CD8 naive, and one plate was used for CD8 memory. To estimate repertoire size and how much clonotypes are shared between individuals, the study performed deep sequencing of blood TCR repertoires from a few healthy adults. To increase sequencing depth and limit assay-specific biases, different laboratories used diverse techniques to prepare libraries and sequence TCR repertoires. Between about 0.9 and 8.9 billion PBMCs per donor were obtained by leukapheresis.

Healthy HIV-negative adults with no recently reported acute infections or vaccinations were included as donors. All donors were Caucasian adults living in Nashville, Tennessee, USA. CD4+ T cells were enriched by magnetic negative selection; naive cells were then positively selected on CD45RA, and the negative fraction formed the memory subset. Blood was collected by leukapheresis, and PBMCs were isolated by Ficoll-Histopaque density gradient centrifugation and then cryopreserved in liquid nitrogen vapor phase. Purity and quantity of every magnetically sorted T cell population were checked by analytical flow cytometry. Each sorted fraction had its genomic DNA isolated and then quantified by UV absorbance on a Nanodrop 2000c. Using the deep immunoSEQ assay, multiplex PCR amplified TCR CDR3 regions from genomic DNA. Extracted genomic DNA from each cell subset was distributed evenly across all wells of several immunoSEQ 96-well plates, and each plate was treated as a replicate. For sorted subsets, approximately 200 ng of genomic DNA, equivalent to 25,000 to 35,000 T cell genomes, went into each replicate PCR. The purified libraries were quantified using a Qubit 3.0 fluorometer, sized with a Bioanalyzer 2100, and then quantified again using the KAPA Library Quantification kit. Each immunoSEQ 96-well plate was sequenced on its own single-read 150-cycle Illumina NextSeq 550 flow cell. In the paper's pipeline: Because the immunoSEQ output included only junctional sequences and no quality scores, the filtering could not be the same as the filtering used for full-length reads. To assign V/J genes and CDR3, sequences were annotated using PyIR, a Python wrapper for IgBLAST v1.9, with IMGT germline references. Reads with weak V/J assignments (E-value above 1e-6), missing CDR3, stop codons, out-of-frame junctions, or ambiguous translated residues were removed. V3J clonotypes were defined as sequences sharing an identical inferred V gene, J gene, and CDR3 amino acid sequence. Percentage overlap between repertoires was computed as shared unique clonotypes divided by the size of the smaller repertoire. RTK rarefaction, the Chao1 estimator, and Recon v2.1 estimates of unobserved clonotypes were used to assess repertoire richness. Generation probabilities for all TCRbeta clonotypes obtained by the gDNA method from a handful of donors were computed using OLGA. The table was pulled from immuneACCESS by TCRdb, which kept in-frame rearrangements only. Such tables lose some clones; where checked, under half of the loss comes from unresolved V genes, and the rest has no known cause. Clone size and V and J calls were adopted from that table, with D and trimming inferred from the DNA. The sample table holds roughly 760,000 clones, of which about 74% were seen once. Roughly 1.7% of the sample lies in the top ten.

CDR1 MGHRA and CDR2 YSYEKL were looked up in the germline V gene. From cysteine to phenylalanine, the CDR3 is 16 amino acids long. Only CDR3 DNA remains: 48 bases, in frame from the first base. At the junction V is shortened by 1 base and J by 0 bases, with 11 bases in between. General findings and caveats noted by the study authors: Pairwise subsampling indicated that sequencing depth was expected to affect the degree of clonotype sharing among donors. When a handful of donors were compared, the shared fraction of clonotypes was roughly 5% for naive CD4, roughly 3.3% for naive CD8, more than 2% for memory CD4, and roughly 0.43% for memory CD8. Rarefaction of sorted-subset datasets indicated incomplete sequencing despite the large sequencing depth. Naive subsets generally had larger estimated clonotype richness than memory subsets did. The genetic and exposure-history diversity represented was limited by the small number of donors. Only blood was sampled, and tissue TCR repertoires likely differ from those in blood. Compared with non-shared clonotypes, the clonotypes found in all four sorted-subset donors had higher generation probabilities.

Concerning this clone: Its antigen is still unknown. No base qualities exist here, and no much larger clone lies one base off it.

This chain joins TRBV4-1 to TRBJ2-3; a tentative D match to TRBD1 spans 6 bases. This clonotype originated in a woman aged 30 to 39 in good health. The sample was memory CD4+ T cells sorted from blood. The sample's cell subset or site label, decoded: CD45RA-negative fraction. The CDR3 region reads CASSQGAGASTDTQYF. The DNA sequence reads TGCGCCAGCAGCCAAGGGGCAGGGGCTAGCACAGATACGCAGTATTTT.